These 2 T cell receptor beta chains share one sample of origin, sequenced in a study of blood T cells in healthy people across ages. The second PCR ran roughly 6 to 12 cycles with a sample-barcoded 5' primer and J-beta primers. TCRdb redid the calling of the 5' RACE reads with MiXCR, one entry per CDR3 protein. The table includes some 1 million distinct CDR3 sequences, 45% detected once. The sequenced material came from blood. These receptors originate from a woman aged 60-70 years in good health.

This rearrangement joins TRBV29-1 to TRBJ2-1; D gene ambiguous. CDR1 and CDR2 from the germline V gene are SQVTM and ANQGSEA. This CDR3 contains 10 residues. V shed 7 bases and J shed 6 bases, with 7 bases lying between them. The CDR3 loop is CSDSRNEQFF. Written as DNA, the CDR3 is TGCAGCGATAGCCGCAATGAGCAGTTCTTC.

This rearrangement joins TRBV7-2 to TRBJ2-3; D may be TRBD2 (5 bases). The germline V and J ends were trimmed by 2 bases and 4 bases, with 13 bases remaining between them. Germline CDR1 SGHTA, CDR2 FQGNSA. The CDR3 runs to 15 residues. CDR3 bases: TGTGCCAGCAGCTTACGACTGGCGGAGGCAGATACGCAGTATTTT. Translating it yields CASSLRLAEADTQYF.